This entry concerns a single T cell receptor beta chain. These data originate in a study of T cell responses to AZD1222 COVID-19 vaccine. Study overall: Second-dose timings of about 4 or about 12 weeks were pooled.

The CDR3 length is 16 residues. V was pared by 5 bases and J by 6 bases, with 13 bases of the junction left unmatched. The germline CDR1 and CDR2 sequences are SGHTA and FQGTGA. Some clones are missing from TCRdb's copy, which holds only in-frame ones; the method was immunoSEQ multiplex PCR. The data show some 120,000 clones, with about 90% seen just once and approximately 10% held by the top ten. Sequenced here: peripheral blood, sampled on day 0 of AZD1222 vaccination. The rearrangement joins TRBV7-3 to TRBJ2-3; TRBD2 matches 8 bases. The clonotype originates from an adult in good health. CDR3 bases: TGTGCCAGCAGCCCAACCTTTGGGCGGGGGGATGATACGCAGTATTTT. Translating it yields CASSPTFGRGDDTQYF.